The 17 T cell receptor beta chains in this list originate from one sample, sequenced in a study of cytomegalovirus exposure and HLA in healthy donors (TCRdb year 2017). The library relied on the immunoSEQ multiplex PCR assay. TCRdb mirrors the immuneACCESS table, restricted to in-frame sequences. Some clones are absent from its copies; in checked studies, under half trace to an unresolved V gene, and the reason for the others is unknown. The sample profile shows about 140,000 clones; about 86% of them were found once. Roughly 3% of the sample is taken by the ten largest. The sequenced sample was PBMCs. The receptors come from a man aged 18 to 30 in good health and CMV-seronegative.

The chain joins TRBV19 to TRBJ1-2; D is possibly TRBD1 (6 bases). CDR1 is LNHDA, CDR2 SQIVND, per germline (reference sequence). This CDR3 has 14 residues. Trimming removed 5 bases from V and 5 bases from J, with 15 bases in between. Here the CDR3 reads CASSDEGRGYGYTF. CDR3 DNA sequence: TGTGCCAGTAGTGACGAGGGCAGGGGTTATGGCTACACCTTC.

The V and J genes are TRBV18 and TRBJ2-1; 7 nucleotides align to TRBD2. V lost 6 bases to trimming and J lost 1 base; unmatched junction nucleotides: 9. CDR3 length: 16 amino acids. CDR1 and CDR2 (germline): KGHSH, LQKENI. CDR3 coding DNA: TGTGCCAGCTCTGAGGGTGGCGGGAGATCCTACAATGAGCAGTTCTTC. Its protein product is CASSEGGGRSYNEQFF.

The V call is TRBV27, the J call TRBJ2-7; 9 bases are shared with TRBD2. Losses at the gene ends were 6 bases for V and 8 bases for J; bases not matched to a gene: 14. The germline gives CDR1 MNHEY, CDR2 SMNVEV (reference sequence). The CDR3 length is 15 residues. DNA of the CDR3: TGTGCCAGCAGCATGCTCGGGACTAGCAATGTTCAGCAGTACTTC. Its protein product is CASSMLGTSNVQQYF.

V gene TRBV6-1 combines with J gene TRBJ1-2; possibly TRBD1 for D (5 bases). Between the trimmed V and J ends, which lost 6 bases and 3 bases, there was a span of 11 bases. The CDR3 contains 13 residues. From germline, CDR1 is MNHNS and CDR2 SASEGT. The CDR3 DNA reads TGTGCCAGCAGAACAGGACAAGACTATGGCTACACCTTC. Protein sequence: CASRTGQDYGYTF.

V usage is TRBV5-8 and J usage is TRBJ2-1, with TRBD1 as a possible D gene (5 bases). Germline CDR1 and CDR2: SGHTS and YDEGEE. Trimming left V 3 bases short and J 4 bases short, with 14 bases between. This CDR3 region has 15 residues. CDR3 coding DNA: TGTGCCAGCAGCTATAAGGGGCGCCGGTACAATGAGCAGTTCTTC. Encoded protein: CASSYKGRRYNEQFF.

V is TRBV5-8 and J is TRBJ1-5; D gene ambiguous. The CDR3 runs 15 residues. V lost 6 bases, J lost 7 bases, and 20 bases lay in between. Germline-derived CDR1 and CDR2 are SGHTS and YDEGEE. This CDR3 reads CASTPREMLVQPQHF. For the CDR3, the DNA is TGTGCCAGCACCCCCCGGGAAATGCTCGTACAGCCCCAGCATTTT. Complete variable domain (other parts from reference TRBV5-8 and TRBJ1-5): EAGVTQSPTHLIKTRGQQATLRCSPISGHTSVYWYQQALGLGLQFLLWYDEGEERNRGNFPPRFSGRQFPNYSSELNVNALELEDSALYLCASTPREMLVQPQHFGDGTRLSIL.

This clone has only a few counts. The CDR3 reads CSVEVPMGAPEAFF. The CDR3 bases are TGCAGCGTTGAAGTACCTATGGGGGCCCCTGAAGCTTTCTTT. The gene calls are TRBV29-1 and TRBJ1-1; a weak D match, TRBD1 (6 bases). This CDR3 contains 14 residues. The germline CDR1 and CDR2 sequences are SQVTM and ANQGSEA. With 1 base removed from V and 6 bases from J, the gap between germline ends came to 15 bases.

The V and J genes are TRBV6-6 and TRBJ2-5, with D perhaps TRBD2 (5 bases). V dropped 2 bases and J dropped 3 bases, with 16 bases sitting between them. Germline V lookup: CDR1 MNHNY, CDR2 SVGAGI (reference sequence). The CDR3 is made up of 16 amino acids. The CDR3 DNA reads as TGTGCCAGCAGTTACCCCGGGGAAGAGGCAAAAGAGACCCAGTACTTC. It codes for CASSYPGEEAKETQYF.

This clone was seen only a few times. The chain employs TRBV7-6 and TRBJ2-1, with 7 bases matching TRBD1. Losses at the gene ends were 4 bases for V and 4 bases for J; bases not matched to a gene: 1. Germline V lookup: CDR1 SGHVS, CDR2 FNYEAQ. There are 13 residues in the CDR3. The CDR3 loop reads CASSWTGYNEQFF. The CDR3 DNA reads TGTGCCAGCAGCTGGACAGGATACAATGAGCAGTTCTTC.

The chain combines TRBV10-3 with TRBJ1-1, with D possibly being TRBD1 (5 bases). The germline V and J ends were trimmed by 7 bases and 1 base, with 10 bases remaining between them. Looked up from germline, CDR1 is ENHRY and CDR2 is SYGVKD. The CDR3 is 13 amino acids. Written as DNA, the CDR3 is TGTGCCATCACTCAAACAGGGAACACTGAAGCTTTCTTT. Amino acids: CAITQTGNTEAFF.

This clone was seen a few times. The chain carries TRBV30 and TRBJ1-4; D uncertain. Trimming stripped 3 bases from V and 11 bases from J, with 10 bases between. This CDR3 has 11 amino acids. The germline CDR1 and CDR2 sequences are GTSNPN and SVGIG (reference sequence). As DNA, the CDR3 is TGTGCCTGGAGAGACTACGGTAAACTGTTTTTT. Translating it yields CAWRDYGKLFF. The full variable domain, rest sourced from reference TRBV30 and TRBJ1-4, is SQTIHQWPATLVQPVGSPLSLECTVEGTSNPNLYWYRQAAGRGLQLLFYSVGIGQISSEVPQNLSASRPQDRQFILSSKKLLLSDSGFYLCAWRDYGKLFFGSGTQLSVL.

The gene calls are TRBV4-1 and TRBJ2-5; tentative D call: TRBD1 (7 bases). Germline CDR1 MGHRA, CDR2 YSYEKL. Between the trimmed V and J ends, which lost 0 bases and 4 bases, there was a span of 18 bases. This CDR3 comprises 17 residues. CDR3 in amino acids: CASSQDIPGGPGETQYF. The CDR3 DNA sequence: TGCGCCAGCAGCCAAGATATTCCAGGGGGGCCAGGAGAGACCCAGTACTTC.

The chain has TRBV27 and TRBJ2-7; D may be TRBD1 (6 bases). Trimming cost V 1 base and J 4 bases, with 11 bases left between them. Germline V lookup: CDR1 MNHEY, CDR2 SMNVEV (reference sequence). This CDR3 region has 14 residues. The CDR3 region is CASSLYPRGYEQYF. The CDR3 DNA reads as TGTGCCAGCAGTTTATACCCTAGGGGGTACGAGCAGTACTTC.

The chain couples TRBV19 to TRBJ2-5; D is unresolved. From germline, CDR1 is LNHDA and CDR2 SQIVND (reference sequence). This CDR3 region has 13 residues. V lost 5 bases, J lost 4 bases, and 11 bases lay in between. This CDR3 is CASSGPGRETQYF. For the CDR3, the DNA is TGTGCCAGTAGTGGTCCAGGAAGAGAGACCCAGTACTTC.

V usage is TRBV9 and J usage is TRBJ1-2; 11 bases match TRBD1. This CDR3 contains 17 residues. V was pared by 3 bases and J by 5 bases, with 12 bases of the junction left unmatched. Germline V gene lookup returns CDR1 SGDLS and CDR2 YYNGEE. CDR3: CASSATSGQGAGYGYTF. The CDR3 DNA reads as TGTGCCAGCAGCGCGACCTCAGGACAGGGGGCAGGTTATGGCTACACCTTC.

V and J are TRBV5-1 and TRBJ1-6; 7 bases agree with TRBD1. V shed 4 bases and J 9 bases; nucleotides not matched to a gene: 22. Germline CDR1 and CDR2: SGHRS and YFSETQ. This CDR3 comprises 19 residues. The CDR3 sequence: CASSLFAQGYFPGLSPLHF. The CDR3 DNA follows: TGCGCCAGCAGCCTATTCGCACAGGGGTATTTCCCGGGCCTTTCACCCCTCCACTTT.

The rearrangement uses TRBV6-4 and TRBJ1-5, with D possibly being TRBD1 (5 bases). CDR1 and CDR2 (germline): MRHNA, SNTAGT. The CDR3 spans 13 residues. CDR3 DNA sequence: TGTGCTAGACGGGGGTTGAGCAATCAGCCCCAGCATTTT. Amino acid sequence: CARRGLSNQPQHF.